These 12 T cell receptor beta chains came from one sample sequenced in a study of early T cells in non-severe SARS-CoV-2 infection. TCRdb recomputed calls from the 5' RACE reads with MiXCR, one row per CDR3 protein. The sample consists of tens of thousands of distinct CDR3 sequences, roughly 4.9% of them appearing once. The sequenced sample was whole blood. These receptors were collected from an adult who was a healthcare worker with PCR-confirmed SARS-CoV-2 infection or an uninfected control (not recorded which).

The sample holds many counts of this clonotype. This chain connects TRBV5-4 to TRBJ1-5, with 7 bases lining up with TRBD1. Germline V gene sequence: CDR1 SGHNT, CDR2 YYREEE (reference sequence). With V trimmed by 1 base and J by 5 bases, 3 bases remained unmatched. This CDR3 is 14 amino acids long. CDR3 amino acids: CASSLRGLDQPQHF. CDR3 coding DNA: TGTGCCAGCAGCTTGAGGGGGCTGGATCAGCCCCAGCATTTT.

This clonotype was observed many times. This chain connects TRBV6-5 to TRBJ2-5; D gene ambiguous. Trimming removed 6 bases at V and 6 bases at J, with 11 bases between. The CDR3 has 12 amino acids. CDR1 is MNHEY, CDR2 SVGAGI, per germline. The CDR3 nucleotides read TGTGCCAGCAGCCTTTTTGGGAAGACCCAGTACTTC. Residues: CASSLFGKTQYF.

In this sample, this clonotype turned up many times. The chain has TRBV15 and TRBJ2-1; 7 bases map to TRBD1. V shed 11 bases and J 3 bases; nucleotides not matched to a gene: 7. CDR1 and CDR2 from the germline V gene are LNHNV and YYDKDF (reference sequence). This CDR3 region has 13 residues. CDR3 coding DNA: TGTGCCGTAGGACAGGTCGACTACAATGAGCAGTTCTTC. Translating it yields CAVGQVDYNEQFF.

This clonotype occurred many times. The J gene is TRBJ2-1, the V gene TRBV20-1, with D tentatively TRBD1 (5 bases). The CDR3 sequence is 15 residues long. The V gene's germline CDR1 is DFQATT and CDR2 SNEGSKA (reference sequence). V lost 7 bases to trimming and J lost 4 bases, with 20 bases between them. In DNA form, the CDR3 reads TGCAGTGGTCATCCGGCAAGGGGTATATACAATGAGCAGTTCTTC. Translated, it gives CSGHPARGIYNEQFF.

This clonotype was counted many times. The chain carries TRBV19 and TRBJ2-7; D perhaps matches TRBD1 (8 bases). Per germline, CDR1 LNHDA and CDR2 SQIVND (reference sequence). Trimming left V 3 bases short and J 3 bases short, with 27 bases between. This CDR3 comprises 19 residues. CDR3 coding DNA: TGTGCCAGTAGTATGTGGGGGGGACAGGTTCGTTGGGGACACTACGAGCAGTACTTC. As protein: CASSMWGGQVRWGHYEQYF. The whole variable domain, remainder taken from reference TRBV19 and TRBJ2-7, is DGGITQSPKYLFRKEGQNVTLSCEQNLNHDAMYWYRQDPGQGLRLIYYSQIVNDFQKGDIAEGYSVSREKKESFPLTVTSAQKNPTAFYLCASSMWGGQVRWGHYEQYFGPGTRLTVT.

This clonotype was picked up many times. The rearrangement uses TRBV25-1 and TRBJ2-7; D is ambiguous. The CDR3 runs to 11 residues. Per germline, CDR1 MGHDK and CDR2 SYGVNS. V shed 8 bases and J shed 6 bases, with 11 bases lying between them. CDR3 region: CASGWGTEQYF. The CDR3, as DNA: TGTGCCAGCGGGTGGGGTACCGAGCAGTACTTC.

This clonotype was picked up many times. The chain links TRBV11-1 to TRBJ2-7, with 14 bases lining up with TRBD2. Per germline, CDR1 SGHAT and CDR2 FQDESV (reference sequence). The CDR3 is 15 residues long. The V and J ends lost 4 bases and 7 bases, in that order; junction bases with no gene match: 6. CDR3: CASSSGLAGVKEQYF. CDR3 coding DNA: TGTGCCAGCAGCTCGGGACTAGCGGGAGTCAAAGAGCAGTACTTC.

This clonotype came up a few times. The chain is built from TRBV7-8 and TRBJ2-2; unclear D gene. CDR1 SGHVS and CDR2 FQNEAQ come from the germline V gene. The CDR3 runs to 15 residues. The ends were cut back, 5 bases at V and 1 base at J, with 11 bases in the middle. The CDR3 region is CASSRRRENTGELFF. The CDR3 nucleotides read TGTGCCAGCAGCCGACGGAGAGAGAACACCGGGGAGCTGTTTTTT. The full variable domain, rest sourced from reference TRBV7-8 and TRBJ2-2, is GAGVSQSPRYKVAKRGQDVALRCDPISGHVSLFWYQQALGQGPEFLTYFQNEAQLDKSGLPSDRFFAERPEGSVSTLKIQRTQQEDSAVYLCASSRRRENTGELFFGEGSRLTVL.

This clonotype was recorded at least ten times. CDR3 protein: CASRQGLALTDTQYF. The CDR3, as DNA: TGCGCCAGCAGGCAGGGACTAGCTTTAACAGATACGCAGTATTTT. The gene calls are TRBV10-2 and TRBJ2-3, with TRBD2 matching 9 bases. Per germline, CDR1 WSHSY and CDR2 SAAADI. CDR3 length: 15 residues. Trimming took 6 bases from V and 3 from J; bases not matched to a gene: 7.

Ten or more counts support this clonotype. V and J are TRBV7-3 and TRBJ1-6; 9 positions agree with TRBD1. In germline, CDR1 is SGHTA, CDR2 FQGTGA. Trimming cost V 3 bases and J 9 bases; bases outside gene matches: 3. The CDR3 runs 14 residues. CDR3 amino acids: CASSFRDRASPLHF. The CDR3 DNA reads TGTGCCAGCAGCTTCAGGGACAGGGCTTCACCCCTCCACTTT.

This clonotype was seen many times. This rearrangement joins TRBV11-2 to TRBJ2-2, with 7 bases that match TRBD1. Unmatched junction bases numbered 10, after V lost 1 base and J lost 5 bases. Germline V gene data show CDR1 as SGHAT and CDR2 as FQNNGV. The length of the CDR3 is 17 residues. As DNA, the CDR3 is TGTGCCAGCAGCTTAGGGGACAGTGCGCGAAGTACCGGGGAGCTGTTTTTT. This sequence encodes CASSLGDSARSTGELFF.

V gene TRBV10-3 combines with J gene TRBJ2-7, with 8 positions matching TRBD1. CDR3 length equals 12 residues. The germline gives CDR1 ENHRY, CDR2 SYGVKD. The junction had 3 bases not matched to a gene; V was cut back by 5 bases and J by 6 bases. In DNA form, the CDR3 reads TGTGCCATCAGTTGGACAGGGCGCGAGCAGTACTTC. The encoded protein is CAISWTGREQYF.